The sample holds a few counts of the clone carrying this TCR beta chain. Its matching antigen is unknown. A universal primer binding site was introduced by template switching. The final cDNA contained unique molecular identifiers. TCRdb analysed the 5' RACE reads with MiXCR anew, one entry per CDR3 protein. The sample shows hundreds of thousands of distinct CDR3 sequences, 6.5% to 9.5% of them seen only once. The data derive from a study of identical twins. Study conclusions and caveats: Abundant beta clonotypes from cord blood had fewer insertions, unlike memory repertoires, which showed none.

Germline V gene data show CDR1 as LNHDA and CDR2 as SQIVND (reference sequence). This CDR3 has 15 amino acids. V shed 3 bases, J shed 6 bases, and the junction held 8 bases outside the gene matches. Donors were all healthy Caucasians. These records were also assigned to another study, of yellow fever vaccine responses in identical twins.

Sequencing was carried out using memory (CD45RO+) T cells sorted from blood. The chain is built from TRBV19 and TRBJ2-1, with TRBD2 matching over 7 bases. The receptor comes from a woman under 30 in good health. CDR3 loop: CASSMQVGRGNEQFF. As DNA, the CDR3 is TGTGCCAGTAGTATGCAAGTGGGGAGGGGCAATGAGCAGTTCTTC.